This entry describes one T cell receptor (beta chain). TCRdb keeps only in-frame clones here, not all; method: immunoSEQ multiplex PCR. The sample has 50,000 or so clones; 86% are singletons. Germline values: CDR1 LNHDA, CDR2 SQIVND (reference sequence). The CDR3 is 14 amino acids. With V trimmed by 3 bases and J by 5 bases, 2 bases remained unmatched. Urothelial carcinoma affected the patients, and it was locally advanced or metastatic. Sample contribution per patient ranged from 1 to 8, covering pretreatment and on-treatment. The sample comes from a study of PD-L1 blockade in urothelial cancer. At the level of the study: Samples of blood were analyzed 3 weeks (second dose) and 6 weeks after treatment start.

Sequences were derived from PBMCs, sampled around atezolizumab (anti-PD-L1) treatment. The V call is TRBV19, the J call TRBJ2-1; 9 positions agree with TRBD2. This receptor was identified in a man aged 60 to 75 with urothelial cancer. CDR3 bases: TGTGCCAGTAGTATGACTAGCGGCAACAATGAGCAGTTCTTC. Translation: CASSMTSGNNEQFF. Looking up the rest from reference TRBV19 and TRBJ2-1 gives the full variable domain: DGGITQSPKYLFRKEGQNVTLSCEQNLNHDAMYWYRQDPGQGLRLIYYSQIVNDFQKGDIAEGYSVSREKKESFPLTVTSAQKNPTAFYLCASSMTSGNNEQFFGPGTRLTVL.